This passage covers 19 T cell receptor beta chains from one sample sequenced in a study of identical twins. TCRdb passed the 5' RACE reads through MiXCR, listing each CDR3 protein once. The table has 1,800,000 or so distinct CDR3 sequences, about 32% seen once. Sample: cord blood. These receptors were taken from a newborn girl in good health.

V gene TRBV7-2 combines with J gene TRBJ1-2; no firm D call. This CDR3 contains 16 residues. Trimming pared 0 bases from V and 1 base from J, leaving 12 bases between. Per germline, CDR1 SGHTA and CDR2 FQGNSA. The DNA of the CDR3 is TGTGCCAGCAGCTTAGCGTCGGGAGGGTTTAACTATGGCTACACCTTC. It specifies CASSLASGGFNYGYTF. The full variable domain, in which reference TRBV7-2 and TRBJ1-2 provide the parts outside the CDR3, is GAGVSQSPSNKVTEKGKDVELRCDPISGHTALYWYRQSLGQGLEFLIYFQGNSAPDKSGLPSDRFSAERTGGSVSTLTIQRTQQEDSAVYLCASSLASGGFNYGYTFGSGTRLTVV.

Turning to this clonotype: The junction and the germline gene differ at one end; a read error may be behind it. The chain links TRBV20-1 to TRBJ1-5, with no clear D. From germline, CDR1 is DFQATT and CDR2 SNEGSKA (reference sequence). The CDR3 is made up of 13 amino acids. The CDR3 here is CSARRVFNQPPHF. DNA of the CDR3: TGCAGTGCTAGACGGGTCTTCAATCAGCCCCCGCATTTT.

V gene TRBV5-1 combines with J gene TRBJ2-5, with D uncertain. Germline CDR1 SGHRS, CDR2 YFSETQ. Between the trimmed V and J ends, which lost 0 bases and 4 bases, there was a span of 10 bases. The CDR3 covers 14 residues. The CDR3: CASSLGPMLETQYF. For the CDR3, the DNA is TGCGCCAGCAGCTTGGGGCCGATGTTAGAGACCCAGTACTTC.

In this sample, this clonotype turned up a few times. The DNA for the CDR3 is TGCAGTGTTCGGACCCAGGGCCACCTTTCCTACGAGCAGTACTTC. Amino acid sequence: CSVRTQGHLSYEQYF. This sequence joins TRBV20-1 and TRBJ2-7; a weak D match, TRBD1 (5 bases). Looked up from germline, CDR1 is DFQATT and CDR2 is SNEGSKA (reference sequence). V lost 7 bases, J lost 1 base, and 20 bases lay in between. The CDR3 runs 15 residues.

The CDR3 region has the DNA TGTGCCAGCAGCTTGGAACAACAGGGTATCACCGGGGAGCTGTTTTTT. Translated: CASSLEQQGITGELFF. The rearrangement uses TRBV5-5 and TRBJ2-2, with a weak D call TRBD1 (6 bases). Germline V gene data show CDR1 as SGHKS and CDR2 as YYEKEE (reference sequence). Trimming took 0 bases from V and 4 from J, leaving 13 bases between them. The CDR3 covers 16 residues.

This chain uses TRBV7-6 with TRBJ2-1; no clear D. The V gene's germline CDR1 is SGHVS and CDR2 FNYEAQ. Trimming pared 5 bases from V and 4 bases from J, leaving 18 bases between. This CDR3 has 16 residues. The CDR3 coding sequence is TGTGCCAGCAGCCCTCTGATTAGTCAGAGATACAATGAGCAGTTCTTC. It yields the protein CASSPLISQRYNEQFF.

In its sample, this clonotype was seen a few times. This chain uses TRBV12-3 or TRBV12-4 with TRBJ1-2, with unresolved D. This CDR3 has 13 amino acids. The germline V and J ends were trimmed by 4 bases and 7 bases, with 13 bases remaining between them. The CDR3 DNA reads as TGTGCCAGCAGTTGGCGGGAAATGAGTGGCTACACCTTC. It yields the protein CASSWREMSGYTF.

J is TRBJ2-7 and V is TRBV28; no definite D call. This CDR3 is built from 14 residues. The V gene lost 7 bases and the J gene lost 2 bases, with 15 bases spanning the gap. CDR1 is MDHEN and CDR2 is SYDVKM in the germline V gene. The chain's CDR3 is CASTDGGLTYEQYF. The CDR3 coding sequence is TGTGCCAGCACCGATGGTGGTCTTACCTACGAGCAGTACTTC.

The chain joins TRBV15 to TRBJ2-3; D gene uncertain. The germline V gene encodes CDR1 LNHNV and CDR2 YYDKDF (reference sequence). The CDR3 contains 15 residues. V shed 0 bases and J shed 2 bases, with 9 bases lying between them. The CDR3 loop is CATSREAVLTDTQYF. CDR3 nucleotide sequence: TGTGCCACCAGCAGAGAGGCCGTCCTCACAGATACGCAGTATTTT.

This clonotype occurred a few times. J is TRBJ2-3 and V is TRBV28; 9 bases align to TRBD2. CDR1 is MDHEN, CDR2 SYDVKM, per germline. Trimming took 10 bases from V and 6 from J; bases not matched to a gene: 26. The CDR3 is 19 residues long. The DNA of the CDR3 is TGTGCCACCCATCTAGCGGGGTCGCTACAAGCTAGTCCTTCGGATACGCAGTATTTT. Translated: CATHLAGSLQASPSDTQYF.

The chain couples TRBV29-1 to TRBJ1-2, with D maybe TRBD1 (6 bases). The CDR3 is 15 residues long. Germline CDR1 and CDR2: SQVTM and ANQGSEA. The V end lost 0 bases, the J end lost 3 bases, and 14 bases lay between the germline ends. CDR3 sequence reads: CSVEDRRGQDYGYTF. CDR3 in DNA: TGCAGCGTTGAAGATCGGCGGGGGCAGGACTATGGCTACACCTTC.

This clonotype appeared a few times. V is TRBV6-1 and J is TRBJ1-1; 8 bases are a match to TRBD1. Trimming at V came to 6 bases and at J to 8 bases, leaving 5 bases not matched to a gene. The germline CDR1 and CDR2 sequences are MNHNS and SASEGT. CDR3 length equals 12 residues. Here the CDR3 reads CASRLGDREAFF. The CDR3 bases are TGTGCCAGCAGGCTTGGGGACAGGGAAGCTTTCTTT.

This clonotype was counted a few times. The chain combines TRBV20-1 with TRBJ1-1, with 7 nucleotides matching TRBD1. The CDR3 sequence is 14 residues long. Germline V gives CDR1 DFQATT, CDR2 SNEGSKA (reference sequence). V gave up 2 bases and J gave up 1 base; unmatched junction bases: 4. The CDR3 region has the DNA TGCAGTGCTAGAAAGGGGGCCGCGAACACTGAAGCTTTCTTT. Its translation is CSARKGAANTEAFF.

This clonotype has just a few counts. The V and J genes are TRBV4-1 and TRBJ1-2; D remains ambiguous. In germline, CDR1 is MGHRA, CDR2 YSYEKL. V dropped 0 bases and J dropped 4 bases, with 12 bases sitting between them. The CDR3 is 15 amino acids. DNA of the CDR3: TGCGCCAGCAGCCAAGATTCGCGACAATCCTATGGCTACACCTTC. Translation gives CASSQDSRQSYGYTF.

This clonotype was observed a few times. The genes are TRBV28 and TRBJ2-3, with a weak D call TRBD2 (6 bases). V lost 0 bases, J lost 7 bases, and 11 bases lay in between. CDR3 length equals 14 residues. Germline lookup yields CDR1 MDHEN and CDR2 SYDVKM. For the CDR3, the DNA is TGTGCCAGCAGTTTATGGGAGCGGGTTCATACGCAGTATTTT. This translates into CASSLWERVHTQYF.

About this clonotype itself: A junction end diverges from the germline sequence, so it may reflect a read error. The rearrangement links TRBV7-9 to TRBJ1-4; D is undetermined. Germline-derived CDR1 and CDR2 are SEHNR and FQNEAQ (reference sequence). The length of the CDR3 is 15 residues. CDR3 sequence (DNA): TGTGCCAGCAGCGCAGAATTTGCAACTAATGAAAACCTGTTTTTT. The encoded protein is CASSAEFATNENLFF. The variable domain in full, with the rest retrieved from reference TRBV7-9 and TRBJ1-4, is DTGVSQNPRHKITKRGQNVTFRCDPISEHNRLYWYRQTLGQGPEFLTYFQNEAQLEKSRLLSDRFSAERPKGSFSTLEIQRTEQGDSAMYLCASSAEFATNENLFFGSGTQLSVL.

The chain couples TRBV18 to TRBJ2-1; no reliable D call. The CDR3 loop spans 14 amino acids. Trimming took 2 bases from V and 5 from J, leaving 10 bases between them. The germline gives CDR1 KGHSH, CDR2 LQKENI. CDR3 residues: CASSPIARHNEQFF. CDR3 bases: TGTGCCAGCTCACCAATCGCTAGACACAATGAGCAGTTCTTC.

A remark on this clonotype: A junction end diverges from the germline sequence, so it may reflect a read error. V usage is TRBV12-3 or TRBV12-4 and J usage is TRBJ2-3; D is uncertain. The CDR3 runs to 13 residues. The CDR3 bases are TGTGCCAGCAGTTTGGGTGCGGCAGATGCGCAGTATTTT. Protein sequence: CASSLGAADAQYF.

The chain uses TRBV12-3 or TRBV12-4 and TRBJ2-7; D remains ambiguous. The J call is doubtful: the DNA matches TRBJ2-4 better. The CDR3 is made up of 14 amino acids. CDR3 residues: CASSPAPKAGIQYF. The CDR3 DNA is TGTGCCAGCAGTCCCGCCCCCAAGGCCGGCATTCAGTACTTC.